This is a list of T cell receptor beta chains from one sample in a study of human T cells and chemical hapten exposure. TCRdb reprocessed the RACE reads with MiXCR, giving one entry per CDR3 protein. The table has about 46,000 distinct CDR3 sequences, roughly 4.5% seen once. The sequenced sample was whole blood. These receptors were obtained from a female donor in good health. Some clones in this sample may be carry-over from other donors' samples. Each CDR3 is given with its conserved first and last residue. The D gene is left open where the match is weak. Not every row has a clone size; where given, it reads once, few, many or a size class.

abundance: few
v_gene: TRBV9
j_gene: TRBJ2-1
d_gene: .
CDR3nt: TGTGCCAGCAGCGTAGAGAGGTTCTCCTACAATGAGCAGTTCTTC
CDR3aa: CASSVERFSYNEQFF

abundance: many
v_gene: TRBV6-2/TRBV6-3
j_gene: TRBJ2-3
d_gene: TRBD1
CDR3nt: TGTGCCAGCAGTCATGCTGGGACAGTCACTTCGTATACGCAGTATTTT
CDR3aa: CASSHAGTVTSYTQYF

abundance: few
v_gene: TRBV5-8
j_gene: TRBJ2-1
d_gene: .
CDR3nt: TGTGCCAGCACCCCCAATAGGGCGGGGCTCTACAATGAGCAGTTCTTC
CDR3aa: CASTPNRAGLYNEQFF

abundance: many
v_gene: TRBV19
j_gene: TRBJ1-1
d_gene: .
CDR3nt: TGTGCCAGTAGTATAGTAGGGGCATCGAACACTGAAGCTTTCTTT
CDR3aa: CASSIVGASNTEAFF

abundance: many
v_gene: TRBV2
j_gene: TRBJ1-6
d_gene: .
CDR3nt: TGTGCCAGCAGTGAACAGGGGAAGGATAATTCACCCCTCCACTTT
CDR3aa: CASSEQGKDNSPLHF

abundance: many
v_gene: TRBV9
j_gene: TRBJ1-4
d_gene: .
CDR3nt: TGTGCCAGCAGTGGATCAACTAATGAAAAACTGTTTTTT
CDR3aa: CASSGSTNEKLFF

abundance: many
v_gene: TRBV7-9
j_gene: TRBJ2-4
d_gene: .
CDR3nt: TGTGCCAGCAGCCCAGCTGGGGGCCCCCCAGAAGACATTCAGTACTTC
CDR3aa: CASSPAGGPPEDIQYF

abundance: many
v_gene: TRBV20-1
j_gene: TRBJ2-7
d_gene: TRBD2
CDR3nt: TGCAGTGCTAGTAGCGGGGGGTACTCCTACGAGCAGTACTTC
CDR3aa: CSASSGGYSYEQYF

abundance: .
v_gene: TRBV6-2/TRBV6-3
j_gene: TRBJ2-1
d_gene: TRBD1
CDR3nt: TGTGCCAGCAGTTCCCCGTCCATCCGGGGACAGTTTTCCTACAATGAGCAGTTCTTC
CDR3aa: CASSSPSIRGQFSYNEQFF

abundance: many
v_gene: TRBV2
j_gene: TRBJ2-5
d_gene: .
CDR3nt: TGTGCCAGCATGGCACGTAACCAAGAGACCCAGTACTTC
CDR3aa: CASMARNQETQYF

abundance: .
v_gene: TRBV19
j_gene: TRBJ1-1
d_gene: .
CDR3nt: TGTGCCAGTAGTCGGGGACATTTCACTGAAGCTTTCTTT
CDR3aa: CASSRGHFTEAFF

abundance: many
v_gene: TRBV20-1
j_gene: TRBJ2-5
d_gene: .
CDR3nt: TGCAGTGCTTACAACAGGGGGGGACAAGAGACCCAGTACTTC
CDR3aa: CSAYNRGGQETQYF

abundance: many
v_gene: TRBV27
j_gene: TRBJ2-1
d_gene: TRBD2
CDR3nt: TGTGCCAGCAGCTTTGCGGGGGACAATGAGCAGTTCTTC
CDR3aa: CASSFAGDNEQFF

abundance: many
v_gene: TRBV11-3
j_gene: TRBJ2-1
d_gene: .
CDR3nt: TGTGCCAGCAGCTGGAGAGCGGGTCGGAATGAGCAGTTCTTC
CDR3aa: CASSWRAGRNEQFF

abundance: many
v_gene: TRBV20-1
j_gene: TRBJ2-3
d_gene: .
CDR3nt: TGCAGTGCTAGTTTCGGCGGCACAGATACGCAGTATTTT
CDR3aa: CSASFGGTDTQYF

abundance: many
v_gene: TRBV29-1
j_gene: TRBJ1-5
d_gene: TRBD1
CDR3nt: TGCAGTGTGGGGCAGGGGGGACAGCCCCAGCATTTT
CDR3aa: CSVGQGGQPQHF

abundance: many
v_gene: TRBV20-1
j_gene: TRBJ2-7
d_gene: TRBD2
CDR3nt: TGCAGTGCCGTAGCGGGGGACTACGAGCAGTACTTC
CDR3aa: CSAVAGDYEQYF

abundance: .
v_gene: TRBV24-1
j_gene: TRBJ2-7
d_gene: .
CDR3nt: TGTGCCACCAGTGACCCCCCTTTTGTTGGGGATGCGGTCCCCGTGGACTACGAGCAGTACTTC
CDR3aa: CATSDPPFVGDAVPVDYEQYF

abundance: many
v_gene: TRBV20-1
j_gene: TRBJ2-3
d_gene: .
CDR3nt: TGCAGTGCTAGAGTTGCCGGGGCCGCCGGCAGAGATACGCAGTATTTT
CDR3aa: CSARVAGAAGRDTQYF

abundance: .
v_gene: TRBV7-9
j_gene: TRBJ2-2
d_gene: TRBD1
CDR3nt: TGTGCCAGCAGCTTTGACAGGGACACCGGGGAGCTGTTTTTT
CDR3aa: CASSFDRDTGELFF

abundance: many
v_gene: TRBV12-3/TRBV12-4
j_gene: TRBJ2-3
d_gene: TRBD2
CDR3nt: TGTGCCAGCAGCCGAGACGGTCTAGCGGGGGGCCTCACAGATACGCAGTATTTT
CDR3aa: CASSRDGLAGGLTDTQYF

abundance: many
v_gene: TRBV7-3
j_gene: TRBJ2-1
d_gene: TRBD2
CDR3nt: TGTGCCAGCAGCCCTACGGGACTAGCCATTAAAGATAGCTCCTACAATGAGCAGTTCTTC
CDR3aa: CASSPTGLAIKDSSYNEQFF

abundance: many
v_gene: TRBV12-3/TRBV12-4
j_gene: TRBJ2-7
d_gene: TRBD1
CDR3nt: TGTGCCAGCAGTTTAGGACGTGGACAGGGGGCGTACGAGCAGTACTTC
CDR3aa: CASSLGRGQGAYEQYF

abundance: many
v_gene: TRBV4-2
j_gene: TRBJ1-1
d_gene: .
CDR3nt: TGTGCCAGCAGGCATGGGGGCAGGGAGTCTACTGAAGCTTTCTTT
CDR3aa: CASRHGGRESTEAFF

abundance: few
v_gene: TRBV3-1
j_gene: TRBJ1-1
d_gene: .
CDR3nt: TGTGCCAGCAGTCGAAACCCACAGGGTCTCTTAGGGACTGAAGCTTTCTTT
CDR3aa: CASSRNPQGLLGTEAFF

abundance: many
v_gene: TRBV5-1
j_gene: TRBJ2-3
d_gene: .
CDR3nt: TGCGCCAGCAGCTTGGGGGGGCCGGGCACAGATACGCAGTATTTT
CDR3aa: CASSLGGPGTDTQYF

abundance: .
v_gene: TRBV7-2
j_gene: TRBJ2-3
d_gene: .
CDR3nt: TGTGCCAGCAGCTTAAGGTCTCCCGGGGCAGATACGCAGTATTTT
CDR3aa: CASSLRSPGADTQYF

abundance: many
v_gene: TRBV6-1
j_gene: TRBJ2-7
d_gene: TRBD1
CDR3nt: TGTGCCAGCTCCGAAAAACCCGGGACAGGTACCTACGAGCAGTACTTC
CDR3aa: CASSEKPGTGTYEQYF

abundance: many
v_gene: TRBV9
j_gene: TRBJ1-5
d_gene: .
CDR3nt: TGTGCCAGCAGCGTAGGGGGTCTTCGGAATCAGCCCCAGCATTTT
CDR3aa: CASSVGGLRNQPQHF

abundance: many
v_gene: TRBV7-8
j_gene: TRBJ2-3
d_gene: .
CDR3nt: TGTGCCAGCAGCTTCGCCAATAGTCGAGACACAGATACGCAGTATTTT
CDR3aa: CASSFANSRDTDTQYF

abundance: many
v_gene: TRBV20-1
j_gene: TRBJ1-1
d_gene: TRBD1
CDR3nt: TGCAGTGCTAGTGCGGGACAGGCGACGAACACTGAAGCTTTCTTT
CDR3aa: CSASAGQATNTEAFF

abundance: few
v_gene: TRBV9
j_gene: TRBJ1-3
d_gene: .
CDR3nt: TGTGCCAGCAGCGTAGCTAATGAGCTGGGAAACACCATATATTTT
CDR3aa: CASSVANELGNTIYF

abundance: many
v_gene: TRBV7-8
j_gene: TRBJ1-6
d_gene: TRBD1
CDR3nt: TGTGCCAGCAGCACTCGTCCCGGGACAGGGAACGGGGTTTCTAATTCACCCCTCCACTTT
CDR3aa: CASSTRPGTGNGVSNSPLHF

abundance: many
v_gene: TRBV6-6
j_gene: TRBJ1-6
d_gene: TRBD1
CDR3nt: TGTGCCAGCAGTGTCCCGGGACAGGGAACTAGCTCCTATAATTCACCCCTCCACTTT
CDR3aa: CASSVPGQGTSSYNSPLHF

abundance: .
v_gene: TRBV28
j_gene: TRBJ2-7
d_gene: .
CDR3nt: TGTGCCAGCAGTTCCCTGTCACCCTACGAGCAGTACTTC
CDR3aa: CASSSLSPYEQYF

abundance: many
v_gene: TRBV11-2
j_gene: TRBJ2-3
d_gene: TRBD2
CDR3nt: TGTGCCAGCAGCTTAGTCGGGACTAGCGGCACAGATACGCAGTATTTT
CDR3aa: CASSLVGTSGTDTQYF

abundance: many
v_gene: TRBV5-1
j_gene: TRBJ1-1
d_gene: .
CDR3nt: TGCGCCAGCAGCTTTGGGGATGGTGGCACTGAAGCTTTCTTT
CDR3aa: CASSFGDGGTEAFF

abundance: many
v_gene: TRBV7-9
j_gene: TRBJ2-2
d_gene: .
CDR3nt: TGTGCCAGCAACGAAGGGGGGAACACCGGGGAGCTGTTTTTT
CDR3aa: CASNEGGNTGELFF

abundance: many
v_gene: TRBV29-1
j_gene: TRBJ2-1
d_gene: .
CDR3nt: TGCAGCGGGGACGGAGGGGGGGTATCGTACAATGAGCAGTTCTTC
CDR3aa: CSGDGGGVSYNEQFF

abundance: many
v_gene: TRBV28
j_gene: TRBJ2-3
d_gene: .
CDR3nt: TGTGCCAGCAGTTTATCAGGGGGAGGGGTATTAACAGATACGCAGTATTTT
CDR3aa: CASSLSGGGVLTDTQYF

abundance: many
v_gene: TRBV7-2
j_gene: TRBJ2-1
d_gene: .
CDR3nt: TGTGCCAGCAGCCCGACGAGGGGCGTCAATGAGCAGTTCTTC
CDR3aa: CASSPTRGVNEQFF

abundance: many
v_gene: TRBV6-5
j_gene: TRBJ2-3
d_gene: .
CDR3nt: TGTGCCAGCAGTTATGGGCCCACAGATACGCAGTATTTT
CDR3aa: CASSYGPTDTQYF